This T cell receptor beta chain was observed in a study of healthy donors' naive CD4 and CD8 T cells. Study-wide background: All functional IMGT TCR alpha variants were covered by new primers.

Between the trimmed V and J ends, which lost 7 bases and 6 bases, there was a span of 19 bases. CDR1 is SQVTM, CDR2 ANQGSEA, per germline. CDR3 length: 13 amino acids. Study results and caveats: Most V and J genes were reportedly biased between naive CD4+ and CD8+ cells. Positive CDR3 charge linked to CD4+ cells, negative to CD8+ cells. The study did not address homeostatic proliferation effects in naive T cells.

As for this clonotype: Its antigen is unknown.

Each TCR library used 500 ng of total RNA and a linear amplification protocol. TCRdb recomputed calls from the reads with MiXCR, one row per CDR3 protein. The sample has around 180,000 distinct CDR3 sequences; nearly 75% are singletons. V is TRBV29-1 and J is TRBJ2-7, with D uncertain. This TCR derives from a pool of human donors in good health; the sample pools cells from several healthy donors. The specimen sequenced was naive CD4+ and CD8+ T cells sorted from blood, pooled from several donors. CDR3 sequence: CSAQRTDAGEQYF. The CDR3 DNA is TGCAGCGCCCAAAGGACCGATGCCGGCGAGCAGTACTTC.